Each of the 29 T cell receptor beta chains below was sequenced from the same sample in a study of vaccination and CD4 T cells after COVID-19. Treatment in this sample: approximately nine-day PBMC culture with coronavirus spike peptide pools or control peptides (ViraFEST assay). With the Oncomine TCR Beta short-read assay, DNA from cultured CD4+ T cells was sequenced. TCRdb processed the PCR reads anew with MiXCR; each CDR3 protein has one entry. This repertoire shows 13,000 to 15,000 distinct CDR3 sequences, 43% found once; its top ten account for roughly a sixth. Their specific antigens are unknown. Sequencing was performed on cultured CD4+ T cells from blood. The receptor set was obtained from a human donor with COVID-19.

This rearrangement joins TRBV20-1 to TRBJ1-6, with D maybe TRBD1 (5 bases). Germline assignment: CDR1 DFQATT and CDR2 SNEGSKA (reference sequence). Trimming stripped 5 bases from V and 5 bases from J, with 16 bases between. This CDR3 comprises 15 residues. The CDR3 nucleotides read TGCAGTGCTCGGGACGATATATACGATAATTCACCCCTCCACTTT. It translates to CSARDDIYDNSPLHF.

CDR3: CSAGRQGGQTEAFF. The CDR3 nucleotides read TGCAGTGCTGGACGACAGGGGGGTCAGACTGAAGCTTTCTTT. The chain couples TRBV20-1 to TRBJ1-1, with 9 nucleotides matching TRBD1. This CDR3 contains 14 residues. The V gene end was trimmed by 5 bases and the J gene end by 5 bases; junction bases not matched to a gene: 9. Germline V gives CDR1 DFQATT, CDR2 SNEGSKA (reference sequence).

This clonotype came up a few times. In nucleotides, the CDR3 is TGTGCCAGCAGCATAGACCTAACCGGGGAGCTGTTTTTT. This sequence encodes CASSIDLTGELFF. This chain links TRBV7-9 with TRBJ2-2; D is uncertain. The CDR3 spans 13 residues. Trimming took off 5 bases at V and 5 bases at J, with 9 bases between the two ends. Germline loops: CDR1 SEHNR, CDR2 FQNEAQ (reference sequence).

This sequence joins TRBV6-4 and TRBJ2-3, with D possibly being TRBD1 (6 bases). With 5 bases removed from V and 5 bases from J, the gap between germline ends came to 11 bases. The CDR3 runs to 13 residues. Germline CDR1 and CDR2: MRHNA and SNTAGT. CDR3 sequence: CASSSWGQDTQYF. The CDR3, as DNA: TGTGCCAGCAGTTCGTGGGGGCAAGATACGCAGTATTTT.

The chain employs TRBV19 and TRBJ1-6; tentatively, D is TRBD1 (6 bases). The germline gives CDR1 LNHDA, CDR2 SQIVND (reference sequence). The CDR3 runs 17 residues. V gave up 5 bases and J gave up 2 bases, with 16 bases separating them. DNA of the CDR3: TGTGCCAGTAGTCCGGACAGACGCGGTACCTATAATTCACCCCTCCACTTT. Amino acid sequence: CASSPDRRGTYNSPLHF.

V usage is TRBV20-1 and J usage is TRBJ1-4, with D possibly matching TRBD1 (6 bases). Germline V gene data show CDR1 as DFQATT and CDR2 as SNEGSKA (reference sequence). The CDR3 covers 15 residues. V was pared by 4 bases and J by 3 bases, with 15 bases between. The CDR3: CSATGGGPANEKLFF. DNA for the CDR3: TGCAGTGCTACGGGTGGGGGGCCGGCTAATGAAAAACTGTTTTTT.

V is TRBV11-1 and J is TRBJ1-1, with a possible D match to TRBD1 (5 bases). The CDR3 spans 13 residues. Trimming took off 3 bases at V and 6 bases at J, with 11 bases between the two ends. CDR1 and CDR2 (germline): SGHAT, FQDESV (reference sequence). The CDR3 coding sequence is TGTGCCAGCAGCTTGGGACGGACGGCTGAAGCTTTCTTT. As protein: CASSLGRTAEAFF.

This chain uses TRBV18 with TRBJ1-1; D is ambiguous. CDR1 and CDR2 from the germline V gene are KGHSH and LQKENI. CDR3 length: 13 residues. With 4 bases removed from V and 3 bases from J, the gap between germline ends came to 9 bases. The CDR3 loop reads CASSQGFDTEAFF. CDR3 DNA: TGTGCCAGCTCACAGGGTTTTGACACTGAAGCTTTCTTT.

The chain joins TRBV7-6 to TRBJ1-2, with 7 bases lining up with TRBD1. Germline CDR1 reads SGHVS; CDR2 reads FNYEAQ. This CDR3 comprises 15 residues. With V trimmed by 0 bases and J by 7 bases, 8 bases remained unmatched. This chain's CDR3 is CASSLAPQGGTGYTF. The CDR3 coding sequence is TGTGCCAGCAGCTTAGCCCCGCAGGGGGGGACTGGCTACACCTTC.

The gene calls are TRBV20-1 and TRBJ2-3, with 7 bases lining up with TRBD2. The CDR3 is made up of 14 amino acids. From germline, CDR1 is DFQATT and CDR2 SNEGSKA (reference sequence). V shed 6 bases and J 3 bases; nucleotides not matched to a gene: 9. The CDR3 here is CSAAPSGKTDTQYF. In DNA, the CDR3 is TGCAGTGCCGCGCCTAGCGGAAAAACAGATACGCAGTATTTT.

This clonotype was observed a few times. CDR3 coding DNA: TGTGCCAGCAGTCGGGACGGATCTAGCAATCAGCCCCAGCATTTT. The encoded protein is CASSRDGSSNQPQHF. The chain employs TRBV6-1 and TRBJ1-5, with a possible D match to TRBD1 (5 bases). CDR3 length: 15 amino acids. Germline lookup yields CDR1 MNHNS and CDR2 SASEGT. Trimming took 5 bases from V and 0 from J, leaving 11 bases between them.

The rearrangement links TRBV6-1 to TRBJ2-2; no clear D gene. The ends were cut back, 5 bases at V and 2 bases at J, with 12 bases in the middle. Germline V gives CDR1 MNHNS, CDR2 SASEGT. This CDR3 region has 15 residues. The CDR3 DNA reads as TGTGCCAGCAGTACCACACGGCCCAACACCGGGGAGCTGTTTTTT. Translating it yields CASSTTRPNTGELFF.

J is TRBJ1-2 and V is TRBV21-1; TRBD1, the table's D call, was not compared with the DNA. TRBV21-1 is a known pseudogene. The CDR3 has 14 residues. As DNA, the CDR3 is TGTGCCAGCAGCAAATGGTCAGGGGGCGGTGGCTACACCTTC. It is translated as CASSKWSGGGGYTF.

The table lists this clonotype with a few counts. V and J are TRBV19 and TRBJ1-3; D is perhaps TRBD1 (5 bases). The CDR3 is made up of 16 amino acids. V was clipped by 1 base and J by 0 bases, with 10 bases between them. Germline V CDR1 and CDR2: LNHDA, SQIVND (reference sequence). The CDR3 region is CASSIAGGGSGNTIYF. In DNA, the CDR3 is TGTGCCAGTAGTATAGCCGGGGGAGGCTCTGGAAACACCATATATTTT. The complete variable domain, with remaining parts taken from reference TRBV19 and TRBJ1-3, reads DGGITQSPKYLFRKEGQNVTLSCEQNLNHDAMYWYRQDPGQGLRLIYYSQIVNDFQKGDIAEGYSVSREKKESFPLTVTSAQKNPTAFYLCASSIAGGGSGNTIYFGEGSWLTVV.

CDR3 amino acids: CASSSGHPEGGQYF. The DNA of the CDR3 is TGTGCCAGCAGTTCGGGACACCCCGAGGGAGGGCAGTATTTT. The V call is TRBV27, the J call TRBJ2-3; tentatively, D is TRBD1 or TRBD2 (6 bases each). Germline CDR1 and CDR2: MNHEY and SMNVEV (reference sequence). Trimming pared 4 bases from V and 11 bases from J, leaving 19 bases between. The CDR3 is made up of 14 amino acids.

This chain connects TRBV7-9 to TRBJ1-4; D is perhaps TRBD1 (6 bases). Trimming shortened V by 7 bases and J by 8 bases, and 23 bases separated the two germline ends. This CDR3 comprises 16 residues. CDR1 and CDR2 (germline): SEHNR, FQNEAQ (reference sequence). The CDR3 nucleotides read TGTGCCAGCACCCCATACGCCGGAGGGGGTCTAGAAAAACTGTTTTTT. Encoded protein: CASTPYAGGGLEKLFF.

This clonotype was picked up a small number of times. The chain is built from TRBV6-5 and TRBJ2-2; TRBD1 matches at 10 bases. The V gene's germline CDR1 is MNHEY and CDR2 SVGAGI. With V trimmed by 4 bases and J by 4 bases, 6 bases remained unmatched. The length of the CDR3 is 16 residues. For the CDR3, the DNA is TGTGCCAGCAGTTTTATGACAGGGGGCCGCACCGGGGAGCTGTTTTTT. Amino acids: CASSFMTGGRTGELFF.

CDR3 DNA: TGTGCCAGCAGTTATGGACAGGGGGTGGTAGATACGCAGTATTTT. Translated, it gives CASSYGQGVVDTQYF. The chain recombines TRBV6-5 with TRBJ2-3; 10 positions match TRBD1. Germline CDR1 reads MNHEY; CDR2 reads SVGAGI. V gave up 3 bases and J gave up 5 bases; unmatched junction bases: 5. The CDR3 spans 15 residues.

This clonotype was seen a few times. V and J are TRBV7-2 and TRBJ2-5, with 8 bases matching TRBD2. The germline gives CDR1 SGHTA, CDR2 FQGNSA. The length of the CDR3 is 13 residues. The V gene end was trimmed by 3 bases and the J gene end by 5 bases; junction bases not matched to a gene: 2. The CDR3 region has the DNA TGTGCCAGCAGCTTCGAGCGGGGGGAGACCCAGTACTTC. Translated, it gives CASSFERGETQYF.

Worth noting for this clonotype: The junction departs from the called germline gene at one end, perhaps through a read error. The chain is built from TRBV7-9 and TRBJ1-5, with D possibly TRBD1 on 5 matching bases. Germline values: CDR1 SEHNR, CDR2 FQNEAQ (reference sequence). The length of the CDR3 is 16 residues. The DNA of the CDR3 is TGTGCCAGCAGCCTAGCCGGGACGGGGAGCAATCAGCCCCAGCATTTT. Translated, it gives CASSLAGTGSNQPQHF.

The V gene is TRBV7-8, the J gene TRBJ1-3; D is uncertain. CDR3 size: 13 residues. The germline CDR1 and CDR2 sequences are SGHVS and FQNEAQ. V lost 4 bases, J lost 4 bases, and 8 bases lay in between. CDR3 in amino acids: CASSSITGNTIYF. CDR3 nucleotide sequence: TGTGCCAGCAGCTCCATCACCGGAAACACCATATATTTT.

The chain links TRBV18 to TRBJ1-2; weak D call: TRBD1 (6 bases). The CDR3 covers 13 residues. V was cut by 2 bases and J by 4 bases, with 8 bases left in between. Looked up from germline, CDR1 is KGHSH and CDR2 is LQKENI. The CDR3 DNA reads as TGTGCCAGCTCACCAGGGGGCCTCTATGGCTACACCTTC. Encoded protein: CASSPGGLYGYTF.

The chain carries TRBV7-2 and TRBJ2-1, with 9 nucleotides matching TRBD1. CDR3 length: 14 amino acids. Looked up from germline, CDR1 is SGHTA and CDR2 is FQGNSA. The V segment lost 5 bases and the J segment 5 bases; nucleotides outside the gene matches: 4. The CDR3 region is CASSGGTGNNEQFF. The CDR3 DNA reads as TGTGCCAGCAGCGGGGGGACAGGGAACAATGAGCAGTTCTTC.

The chain combines TRBV12-3 or TRBV12-4 with TRBJ2-7, with 11 bases that match TRBD2. After removal of 7 bases from V and 7 bases from J, the junction contained 9 bases not matched to a gene. The CDR3 covers 14 residues. The CDR3, as DNA: TGTGCCAGCAAGAGTAGCGGGGGGGCAATGGAGCAGTACTTC. Protein: CASKSSGGAMEQYF.

The chain combines TRBV20-1 with TRBJ2-3; TRBD2 matches 12 bases. From germline, CDR1 is DFQATT and CDR2 SNEGSKA (reference sequence). This CDR3 contains 14 residues. V dropped 6 bases and J dropped 6; count of bases not matched to a gene: 7. CDR3 loop: CSAPTSGGRDTQYF. Here the CDR3 DNA reads TGCAGTGCGCCGACTAGCGGGGGACGTGATACGCAGTATTTT.

CDR3 bases: TGTGCCAGCAGTTTCTCTCAGGGGCAAGGCTACACCTTC. Its protein is CASSFSQGQGYTF. V gene TRBV27 combines with J gene TRBJ1-2; TRBD1 is a possible D gene (6 bases). The CDR3 is made up of 13 amino acids. The V end was cut by 3 bases, the J end by 8 bases, with 13 bases between. In germline, CDR1 is MNHEY, CDR2 SMNVEV (reference sequence).

This clonotype was recorded a few times. The V gene is TRBV6-1, the J gene TRBJ1-6; 10 bases line up with TRBD1. This CDR3 contains 15 residues. The germline CDR1 and CDR2 sequences are MNHNS and SASEGT. Trimming removed 5 bases from V and 10 bases from J; junction bases left unmatched: 8. The CDR3 nucleotides are TGTGCCAGCAGTCAGGGGGACAGGGGCTTATCACCCCTCCACTTT. Its protein product is CASSQGDRGLSPLHF.

In its sample, this clonotype was seen a few times. V usage is TRBV7-2 and J usage is TRBJ2-3; D perhaps matches TRBD1 (5 bases). CDR1 SGHTA and CDR2 FQGNSA come from the germline V gene. V was cut by 1 base and J by 14 bases, with 16 bases left in between. The CDR3 runs 13 residues. CDR3 in amino acids: CASSLDNQGPGYF. CDR3 sequence (DNA): TGTGCCAGCAGCTTAGACAACCAGGGTCCAGGGTATTTT.

This rearrangement joins TRBV6-5 to TRBJ2-3; D is undetermined. Germline lookup yields CDR1 MNHEY and CDR2 SVGAGI. The CDR3 consists of 17 residues. Trimming removed 2 bases at V and 1 base at J, with 16 bases between. Here the CDR3 DNA reads TGTGCCAGCAGTTACGTGGGCCTCTCCGGCGGCACAGATACGCAGTATTTT. Translation: CASSYVGLSGGTDTQYF.